The 32 T cell receptor beta chains below come from one sample, sequenced in a study of T cells in Graves' hyperthyroidism and ophthalmopathy. Amplification of TCR beta CDR3 regions used RNA as the template. First-round RT-PCR with HTBI primers amplified the TCR CDR3 region. TCRdb reprocessed the multiplex PCR reads via MiXCR and lists one record per CDR3 protein. The sample includes 450,000 to 700,000 distinct CDR3 sequences, more than 45% of them seen just once. Sequencing was carried out using peripheral blood or thyroid tissue (not recorded which). The receptors originated from an adult woman with Graves' disease, either hyperthyroidism or ophthalmopathy (not recorded which).

At least ten counts were recorded for this clonotype. The rearrangement links TRBV5-8 to TRBJ1-1; D is perhaps TRBD1 (6 bases). V lost 5 bases and J lost 4, with 15 bases in between. Germline V gene lookup returns CDR1 SGHTS and CDR2 YDEGEE. The CDR3 contains 14 residues. The DNA for the CDR3 is TGTGCCAGCAGTCGGTGGGGGGCCGGCACTGAAGCTTTCTTT. It yields the protein CASSRWGAGTEAFF.

This clonotype was counted many times. The V and J genes are TRBV12-3 or TRBV12-4 and TRBJ1-2; the D gene is possibly TRBD1 (5 bases). The CDR3 runs 13 residues. V was trimmed by 3 bases and J by 8 bases, leaving 13 bases between them. CDR3 nucleotides: TGTGCCAGCAGTTTGTGGGCAGGGACCGGCTACACCTTC. Protein product: CASSLWAGTGYTF.

The chain links TRBV3-1 to TRBJ1-4; 8 nucleotides agree with TRBD1. Germline V gene lookup returns CDR1 LGHDT and CDR2 YNNKEL (reference sequence). The CDR3 totals 16 residues. Trimming took 5 bases from V and 0 from J; bases not matched to a gene: 5. The CDR3 sequence is CASSYTGQATNEKLFF. DNA of the CDR3: TGTGCCAGCAGCTACACGGGACAGGCAACTAATGAAAAACTGTTTTTT. Drawing the rest from reference TRBV3-1 and TRBJ1-4, the complete variable domain is DTAVSQTPKYLVTQMGNDKSIKCEQNLGHDTMYWYKQDSKKFLKIMFSYNNKELIINETVPNRFSPKSPDKAHLNLHINSLELGDSAVYFCASSYTGQATNEKLFFGSGTQLSVL.

This clonotype has just a few counts. This rearrangement joins TRBV7-9 to TRBJ1-6, with D uncertain. Germline assignment: CDR1 SEHNR and CDR2 FQNEAQ (reference sequence). The CDR3 runs 17 residues. V gave up 0 bases and J gave up 7 bases, with 16 bases separating them. The CDR3 sequence: CASSLASAGVGNSPLHF. The CDR3 DNA reads TGTGCCAGCAGCTTAGCGTCGGCCGGGGTAGGAAATTCACCCCTCCACTTT. The full variable domain, in which reference TRBV7-9 and TRBJ1-6 provide the parts outside the CDR3, is DTGVSQNPRHKITKRGQNVTFRCDPISEHNRLYWYRQTLGQGPEFLTYFQNEAQLEKSRLLSDRFSAERPKGSFSTLEIQRTEQGDSAMYLCASSLASAGVGNSPLHFGNGTRLTVT.

Ten or more counts support this clonotype. V gene TRBV5-6 combines with J gene TRBJ1-2; D unresolved. The V gene's germline CDR1 is SGHDT and CDR2 YYEEEE. There are 11 residues in the CDR3. V lost 0 bases and J lost 10, with 7 bases in between. The CDR3 reads CASSLGGDYTF. The CDR3 nucleotides read TGTGCCAGCAGCTTGGGCGGAGACTACACCTTC. The whole variable domain, remainder taken from reference TRBV5-6 and TRBJ1-2, is DAGVTQSPTHLIKTRGQQVTLRCSPKSGHDTVSWYQQALGQGPQFIFQYYEEEERQRGNFPDRFSGHQFPNYSSELNVNALLLGDSALYLCASSLGGDYTFGSGTRLTVV.

The CDR3 DNA is TGCGCCAGCAGCCTGGCGCGACGATTCTCAGACGAGCAGTACTTC. Translating it yields CASSLARRFSDEQYF. This chain uses TRBV4-3 with TRBJ2-7; D is ambiguous. CDR3 length: 15 residues. CDR1 is LGHNA, CDR2 YSLEER, per germline. Trimming removed 4 bases from V and 5 bases from J, with 18 bases in between.

This clonotype was counted at least ten times. The V and J genes are TRBV7-9 and TRBJ2-7, with 8 bases matching TRBD2. The trim removed 5 bases at V and 6 bases at J, leaving 3 bases unmatched. Germline V gene lookup returns CDR1 SEHNR and CDR2 FQNEAQ (reference sequence). The CDR3 totals 12 residues. The DNA for the CDR3 is TGTGCCAGCAGCAGGACTAGCATCGAGCAGTACTTC. Translated: CASSRTSIEQYF.

This clonotype has a handful of counts. This chain connects TRBV7-9 to TRBJ2-5; a weak D match, TRBD2 (5 bases). CDR3 size: 14 residues. CDR1 is SEHNR and CDR2 is FQNEAQ in the germline V gene (reference sequence). Trimming took off 7 bases at V and 2 bases at J, with 14 bases between the two ends. The CDR3 is CASTLSGRQETQYF. Here the CDR3 DNA reads TGTGCCAGCACCCTCAGCGGCCGACAAGAGACCCAGTACTTC.

The chain has TRBV7-8 and TRBJ2-1; 12 bases line up with TRBD2. Germline CDR1 reads SGHVS; CDR2 reads FQNEAQ. This CDR3 is 19 amino acids long. V lost 5 bases to trimming and J lost 0 bases; unmatched junction nucleotides: 11. This CDR3 is CASSPGPGTSGPSYNEQFF. For the CDR3, the DNA is TGTGCCAGCAGCCCGGGACCCGGGACTAGCGGGCCCTCCTACAATGAGCAGTTCTTC.

The chain combines TRBV20-1 with TRBJ1-2, with 8 bases that match TRBD1. From germline, CDR1 is DFQATT and CDR2 SNEGSKA (reference sequence). This CDR3 spans 17 amino acids. Trimming removed 3 bases from V and 4 bases from J; junction bases left unmatched: 16. The CDR3 DNA is TGCAGTGCTAGCTCGACCTCAGGGGGCGACAGTGTCTATGGCTACACCTTC. Residues: CSASSTSGGDSVYGYTF.

In this sample, this clonotype turned up many times. This rearrangement joins TRBV20-1 to TRBJ2-5; TRBD2 aligns across 11 bases. Germline lookup yields CDR1 DFQATT and CDR2 SNEGSKA (reference sequence). The CDR3 is 13 amino acids. The junction had 4 bases not matched to a gene; V was cut back by 5 bases and J by 5 bases. CDR3 DNA: TGCAGTGCTCATAGCGGGAGGGCCGAGACCCAGTACTTC. Its protein product is CSAHSGRAETQYF.

For this clonotype: An end of the junction does not agree with germline; a read error may underlie this. V usage is TRBV7-9 and J usage is TRBJ1-1; TRBD1 agrees at 9 bases. Per germline, CDR1 SEHNR and CDR2 FQNEAQ (reference sequence). The CDR3 sequence is 13 residues long. CDR3: CASSLSGQGWIRF. The CDR3 DNA reads as TGTGCCAGCAGCTTATCGGGACAGGGCTGGATCAGGTTT. Based on the CDR3 plus reference TRBV7-9 and TRBJ1-1, the full variable domain is DTGVSQNPRHKITKRGQNVTFRCDPISEHNRLYWYRQTLGQGPEFLTYFQNEAQLEKSRLLSDRFSAERPKGSFSTLEIQRTEQGDSAMYLCASSLSGQGWIRFGQGTRLTVV.

The chain joins TRBV7-2 to TRBJ1-2; D not certain. Trimming shortened V by 4 bases and J by 5 bases, and 11 bases separated the two germline ends. Germline CDR1 is SGHTA and CDR2 is FQGNSA. The CDR3 runs 13 residues. CDR3 DNA: TGTGCCAGCAGCTCGAACTCAGGTTATGGCTACACCTTC. This sequence encodes CASSSNSGYGYTF.

This clonotype has ten or more counts. V gene TRBV18 combines with J gene TRBJ1-2, with D uncertain. Trimming removed 3 bases from V and 4 bases from J, with 18 bases in between. The germline gives CDR1 KGHSH, CDR2 LQKENI. The CDR3 runs to 16 residues. Here the CDR3 reads CASSPAVASGGYGYTF. The CDR3 nucleotides read TGTGCCAGCTCACCGGCCGTAGCGAGTGGTGGCTATGGCTACACCTTC.

The rearrangement uses TRBV29-1 and TRBJ2-7; 7 nucleotides agree with TRBD1. The CDR3 spans 12 residues. Germline V lookup: CDR1 SQVTM, CDR2 ANQGSEA. J was trimmed by 0 bases and V by 6 bases; bases with no gene match: 2. The CDR3 coding sequence is TGCAGCGTAGGGGACAGCTCCTACGAGCAGTACTTC. Translation: CSVGDSSYEQYF.

The chain uses TRBV7-9 and TRBJ1-1, with D possibly TRBD1 on 6 matching bases. The CDR3 is made up of 15 amino acids. Germline CDR1 is SEHNR and CDR2 is FQNEAQ (reference sequence). Between the trimmed V and J ends, which lost 1 base and 4 bases, there was a span of 13 bases. The CDR3 loop reads CASSLEWGRVTEAFF. The CDR3 DNA reads as TGTGCCAGCAGCTTAGAGTGGGGGCGTGTCACTGAAGCTTTCTTT.

The J gene is TRBJ2-4, the V gene TRBV24-1; D not certain. The V end lost 7 bases, the J end lost 1 base, and 10 bases lay between the germline ends. Germline CDR1 is KGHDR and CDR2 is SFDVKD. The CDR3 loop spans 14 amino acids. The CDR3 here is CATSGTFAKNIQYF. CDR3 sequence (DNA): TGTGCCACCAGCGGAACATTTGCCAAAAACATTCAGTACTTC.

A remark on this clonotype: The conserved closing phenylalanine or tryptophan is absent in this CDR3, likely reflecting a read error. The J gene is TRBJ1-2, the V gene TRBV9; 11 bases align to TRBD1. V was clipped by 4 bases and J by 8 bases; unmatched bases: 19. Germline CDR1 and CDR2: SGDLS and YYNGEE. The CDR3 is 18 amino acids. The CDR3 bases are TGTGCCAGCAGCCCCCAAGACGGGACAGGGGGGAACCTTGGCGGCTACACCCTC. Translation: CASSPQDGTGGNLGGYTL.

This clonotype came up once. The rearrangement uses TRBV2 and TRBJ2-2; D remains unclear. CDR3 length: 13 residues. Trimming removed 4 bases from V and 4 bases from J, with 7 bases in between. The V gene's germline CDR1 is SNHLY and CDR2 FYNNEI. The CDR3: CASSVHITGELFF. The CDR3 nucleotides are TGTGCCAGCAGTGTACATATCACCGGGGAGCTGTTTTTT.

This clonotype was recorded at least ten times. The chain employs TRBV19 and TRBJ1-5; D is possibly TRBD1 (6 bases). V lost 7 bases, J lost 2 bases, and 12 bases lay in between. The germline CDR1 and CDR2 sequences are LNHDA and SQIVND (reference sequence). The CDR3 totals 14 residues. The CDR3 here is CASNGGAGNQPQHF. The CDR3 DNA reads as TGTGCCAGTAATGGGGGCGCGGGCAATCAGCCCCAGCATTTT.

This clonotype showed up many times. The J gene is TRBJ1-5, the V gene TRBV4-1; a possible D gene is TRBD1 (6 bases). Germline V gene sequence: CDR1 MGHRA, CDR2 YSYEKL. Trimming cost V 0 bases and J 5 bases, with 14 bases left between them. The CDR3 covers 16 residues. CDR3 in DNA: TGCGCCAGCAGCCAAGATTCGCAGGGGTTTTATCAGCCCCAGCATTTT. This translates into CASSQDSQGFYQPQHF.

This clonotype occurred many times. The chain uses TRBV11-2 and TRBJ2-5, with 7 bases matching TRBD2. Germline values: CDR1 SGHAT, CDR2 FQNNGV. Trimming removed 2 bases from V and 0 bases from J; junction bases left unmatched: 6. CDR3 length equals 16 residues. The CDR3 nucleotides read TGTGCCAGCAGCTTAATGACTAGCAGTTACCAAGAGACCCAGTACTTC. Translating it yields CASSLMTSSYQETQYF.

The chain carries TRBV7-9 and TRBJ2-1; the match to TRBD1 covers 7 bases. CDR3 length equals 13 residues. CDR1 SEHNR and CDR2 FQNEAQ come from the germline V gene (reference sequence). The V gene end was trimmed by 5 bases and the J gene end by 5 bases; junction bases not matched to a gene: 3. The CDR3 is CASSRDRDNEQFF. DNA of the CDR3: TGTGCCAGCAGCCGAGACAGGGACAATGAGCAGTTCTTC.

The J gene is TRBJ1-2, the V gene TRBV10-2; no clear D gene. Germline CDR1 and CDR2: WSHSY and SAAADI. With 3 bases removed from V and 12 bases from J, the gap between germline ends came to 11 bases. The CDR3 is 11 residues long. For the CDR3, the DNA is TGCGCCAGCAGTGACGAGGGCTTGGACACCTTC. This sequence encodes CASSDEGLDTF.

V usage is TRBV20-1 and J usage is TRBJ2-2, with no clear D. Germline CDR1 DFQATT, CDR2 SNEGSKA (reference sequence). V lost 1 base and J lost 8, with 8 bases in between. This CDR3 has 12 amino acids. For the CDR3, the DNA is TGCAGTGCTAGAGTTATCCCAGGGGAGCTGTTTTTT. This codes for CSARVIPGELFF.

Points on this clonotype: The junction and the germline gene differ at one end; a read error may be behind it. This chain joins TRBV7-9 and TRBJ2-5; weak D call: TRBD1 (6 bases). Germline loops: CDR1 SEHNR, CDR2 FQNEAQ (reference sequence). This CDR3 has 15 amino acids. CDR3 residues: CASSFWQGHQETQYF. The CDR3 nucleotides read TGTGCCAGTAGCTTTTGGCAGGGGCACCAAGAGACCCAGTACTTC. The complete variable domain, with remaining parts taken from reference TRBV7-9 and TRBJ2-5, reads DTGVSQNPRHKITKRGQNVTFRCDPISEHNRLYWYRQTLGQGPEFLTYFQNEAQLEKSRLLSDRFSAERPKGSFSTLEIQRTEQGDSAMYLCASSFWQGHQETQYFGPGTRLLVL.

The genes are TRBV20-1 and TRBJ1-1, with D uncertain. Trimming cost V 3 bases and J 3 bases, with 11 bases left between them. This CDR3 region has 13 residues. CDR1 and CDR2 from the germline V gene are DFQATT and SNEGSKA (reference sequence). DNA of the CDR3: TGCAGTGCTAGCGGGAGGCGGGACACTGAAGCTTTCTTT. This gives the protein CSASGRRDTEAFF.

The chain combines TRBV28 with TRBJ2-6, with 7 bases aligning to TRBD1. With V trimmed by 2 bases and J by 4 bases, 5 bases remained unmatched. The germline V gene has CDR1 MDHEN and CDR2 SYDVKM. The length of the CDR3 is 16 residues. This chain's CDR3 is CASSLEEGAGANVLTF. CDR3 nucleotides: TGTGCCAGCAGTTTAGAAGAGGGGGCGGGGGCCAACGTCCTGACTTTC.

The V gene is TRBV29-1, the J gene TRBJ1-1, with D unresolved. Per germline, CDR1 SQVTM and CDR2 ANQGSEA. The CDR3 extends over 10 amino acids. V was trimmed by 6 bases and J by 7 bases, leaving 9 bases between them. CDR3 sequence (DNA): TGCAGCGTGGCGCAGGTTGAAGCTTTCTTT. This gives the protein CSVAQVEAFF.

The table lists this clonotype with a few counts. This rearrangement joins TRBV15 to TRBJ1-5; tentatively, D is TRBD1 (5 bases). Trimming pared 0 bases from V and 1 base from J, leaving 10 bases between. The CDR3 loop spans 16 amino acids. Per germline, CDR1 LNHNV and CDR2 YYDKDF (reference sequence). CDR3 loop: CATSRDRQSSNQPQHF. CDR3 DNA sequence: TGTGCCACCAGCAGAGATCGACAGTCGAGCAATCAGCCCCAGCATTTT. The variable domain in full, with the rest retrieved from reference TRBV15 and TRBJ1-5, is DAMVIQNPRYQVTQFGKPVTLSCSQTLNHNVMYWYQQKSSQAPKLLFHYYDKDFNNEADTPDNFQSRRPNTSFCFLDIRSPGLGDTAMYLCATSRDRQSSNQPQHFGDGTRLSIL.

This clonotype was counted ten times or more. The gene calls are TRBV29-1 and TRBJ2-5; a possible D gene is TRBD1 (5 bases). CDR1 and CDR2 (germline): SQVTM, ANQGSEA. CDR3 length: 15 amino acids. Deletions cut 4 bases from V and 7 bases from J, with 22 bases between. The CDR3 reads CSVGERTHLQGTQYF. In nucleotides, the CDR3 is TGCAGCGTTGGTGAGAGAACACACCTCCAGGGGACCCAGTACTTC.

The rearrangement uses TRBV5-4 and TRBJ1-2; D is unresolved. Germline V gene sequence: CDR1 SGHNT, CDR2 YYREEE (reference sequence). Between the trimmed V and J ends, which lost 0 bases and 7 bases, there was a span of 10 bases. The CDR3 runs to 13 residues. The CDR3 sequence: CASSLGQDLGYTF. CDR3 nucleotide sequence: TGTGCCAGCAGCTTGGGGCAGGACCTTGGCTACACCTTC.